The sequence of this T cell receptor beta chain was determined in a study of blood T cell repertoires in COVID-19. Study background: Some COVID-19 samples were acute and others convalescent; all came from the United States, Italy and Spain. PBMCs, B-cell-depleted T cells, or T cells provided the cDNA or gDNA that made up the material.

CDR1 is SSHAT, CDR2 FNYEAQ, per germline (reference sequence). The J segment lost 2 bases and the V segment lost 10 bases, leaving 3 bases of the junction unmatched. The CDR3 is made up of 12 amino acids. Original analysis: Estimated nucleated cell counts came from reference gene primer amplification. Data came from immunoSEQ multiplex PCR; TCRdb stores just in-frame clones and leaves some out. The V and J calls and the clone size are those of that table, but D and trimming were determined from the DNA. The sample yields fewer than 30,000 clones, roughly 91% seen once. This sequence originates from a human donor with active COVID-19. The donor label of this sample is uncertain. The V and J genes are TRBV7-7 and TRBJ2-3; TRBD1 matches at 7 bases. The specimen was peripheral blood. This CDR3 is CATGQLTDTQYF. For the CDR3, the DNA is TGTGCCACGGGACAGCTCACAGATACGCAGTATTTT.